The rows below give T cell receptor beta chains drawn from one sample of a study of control samples from healthy donors and cancer patients. The method was immunoSEQ multiplex PCR; TCRdb's version includes in-frame clones alone and lacks a portion of them. The table has around 55,000 clones, approximately 91% seen once; the top ten hold around 3.8%. Sequenced: blood. These receptors were collected from a man in his fifties or sixties in good health. Each CDR3 is given with its conserved first and last residue. D genes are given only for firm matches. Only some rows state a clone size, as once, few, many or a class for expanded clones.

d_call j_call v_call clone_size cdr3_nt cdr3_aa
TRBD1 TRBJ1-2 TRBV27 once TGTGCCAGCAGCCCTACGGGACAGGGGCCCTATGGCTACACCTTC CASSPTGQGPYGYTF
TRBD1 TRBJ1-1 TRBV4-2 . TGTGCCAGCAGCCTTCCGGACAGGGCGACTGAAGCTTTCTTT CASSLPDRATEAFF
TRBD2 TRBJ2-1 TRBV7-7 . TGTGCCAGCAGCCCCGGACTAGCGGGAGGGATTGAGCAGTTCTTC CASSPGLAGGIEQFF
. TRBJ2-7 TRBV30 . TGTGCCTGGAGTGCATGGACGGCCGTGTCCTACGAGCAGTACTTC CAWSAWTAVSYEQYF
. TRBJ1-2 TRBV9 . TGTGCCAGCAGGGGAGGGGGGCCGAAGGGCTACACCTTC CASRGGGPKGYTF
TRBD1 TRBJ2-2 TRBV2 . TGTGCCAGCAGTGAATTTGGGACAGGGGATACCGGGGAGCTGTTTTTT CASSEFGTGDTGELFF
. TRBJ1-2 TRBV27 . TGTGCCAGCAGTTCCGCGGGGAAGGCTAACTATGGCTACACCTTC CASSSAGKANYGYTF
TRBD1 TRBJ1-1 TRBV14 once TGTGCCAGCAGCCAGGGACAGACGAACACTGAAGCTTTCTTT CASSQGQTNTEAFF
. TRBJ2-6 TRBV4-3 once TGCGCCAGCAGCCAAGATGATGGGGCCAACGTCCTGACTTTC CASSQDDGANVLTF
. TRBJ2-2 TRBV5-1 . TGCGCCAGCAGCTTGGCCGTCGGGGCCGGGGAGCTGTTTTTT CASSLAVGAGELFF
. TRBJ2-1 TRBV28 . TGTGCCAGCAGAGTTGGGACCGACAATGAGCAGTTCTTC CASRVGTDNEQFF
TRBD2 TRBJ2-1 TRBV7-9 . TGTGCCAGCAGCTTAGCCCAACTAGCGAATGAGCAGTTCTTC CASSLAQLANEQFF
. TRBJ2-2 TRBV5-1 . TGCGCCAGCAGTCCCACAGGGCGAGGCACCGGGGAGCTGTTTTTT CASSPTGRGTGELFF
TRBD1 TRBJ1-2 TRBV11-2 . TGTGCCAGCAGCTTAGAGGGGACAGGGAGGGAGACTAACTATGGCTACACCTTC CASSLEGTGRETNYGYTF
. TRBJ2-2 TRBV27 once TGTGCCAGCAGCTGGACCAGACCGAACACCGGGGAGCTGTTTTTT CASSWTRPNTGELFF
. TRBJ1-1 TRBV6-5 . TGTGCCAGCCGTTACGGCGGAGGGTCTGACACTGAAGCTTTCTTT CASRYGGGSDTEAFF
. TRBJ1-1 TRBV2 . TGTGCCAGCCACAGGGACTCGAACACTGAAGCTTTCTTT CASHRDSNTEAFF
TRBD2 TRBJ2-3 TRBV3-1/TRBV3-2 . TGTGCCAGCAGCCCACTGGGGGCTAGCGGGAGAGATACGCAGTATTTT CASSPLGASGRDTQYF
TRBD1 TRBJ2-7 TRBV2 . TGTGCCAGCAGCCCGGACAGGGGGGGATACGAGCAGTACTTC CASSPDRGGYEQYF
TRBD1 TRBJ1-2 TRBV10-3 . TGTGCCATCACTCCAGGGGGCTTGAACTATGGCTACACCTTC CAITPGGLNYGYTF
TRBD1 TRBJ1-4 TRBV6-1 . TGTGCCAGCAGTGAAGGGGACAGGTTTGGGGATAGACTGTTTTTT CASSEGDRFGDRLFF
TRBD2 TRBJ2-1 TRBV30 . TGTGCCTGCGGGGTCCCGACTAGCGGTGACTTAAATGAGCAGTTCTTC CACGVPTSGDLNEQFF
. TRBJ1-5 TRBV2 . TGTGCCAGCAGTGAAGTAAAGACAGGTTTGCAGCCCCAGCATTTT CASSEVKTGLQPQHF